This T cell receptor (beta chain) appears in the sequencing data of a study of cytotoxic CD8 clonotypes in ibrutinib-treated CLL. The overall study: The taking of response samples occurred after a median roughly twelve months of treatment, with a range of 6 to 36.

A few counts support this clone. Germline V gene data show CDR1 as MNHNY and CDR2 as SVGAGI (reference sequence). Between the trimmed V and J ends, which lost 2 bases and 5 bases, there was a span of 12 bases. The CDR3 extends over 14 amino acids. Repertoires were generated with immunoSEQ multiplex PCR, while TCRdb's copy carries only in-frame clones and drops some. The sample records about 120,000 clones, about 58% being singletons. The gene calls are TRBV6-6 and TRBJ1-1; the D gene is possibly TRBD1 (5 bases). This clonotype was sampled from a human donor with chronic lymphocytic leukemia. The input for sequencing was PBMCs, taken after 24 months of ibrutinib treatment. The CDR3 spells CASSYPFEGTEAFF. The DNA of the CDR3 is TGTGCCAGCAGTTACCCCTTTGAGGGGACTGAAGCTTTCTTT.